These T cell receptor beta chains were read from a single sample in a study of T-cell reconstitution after alpha-beta-depleted transplantation in children. TCRdb ran MiXCR on the PCR reads and lists one entry per CDR3 protein. The profile covers 450,000 to 600,000 distinct CDR3 sequences, with about 33% appearing a single time and 2% to 2.5% taken by the ten largest. The sample here was PBMCs from the stem cell graft donor, taken from the stem cell graft. The receptors come from a human donor who donated a stem cell graft to a child with aplastic anemia. Both conserved end residues are part of each CDR3. A D gene is named only where the DNA matches it firmly. Expanded clones are given a class, and other clones once, few, many or no size at all.

D	V	size	J	DNA	CDR3
TRBD2	TRBV29-1	once	TRBJ2-3	TGCAGCGTTGAAGGTCTTGGACTAGCGGGTAGCACAGATACGCAGTATTTT	CSVEGLGLAGSTDTQYF
.	TRBV12-3/TRBV12-4	.	TRBJ1-5	TGTGCCAGCAGTTACAGTGATCGCAATCAGCCCCAGCATTTT	CASSYSDRNQPQHF
.	TRBV28	.	TRBJ2-6	TGTGCCAGCAGGACAGCAGATCACTCTGGGGCCAACGTCCTGACTTTC	CASRTADHSGANVLTF
TRBD1	TRBV4-3	.	TRBJ2-5	TGCGCCAGCAGCCAACGGACAGGGACCCAAGAGACCCAGTACTTC	CASSQRTGTQETQYF
TRBD1	TRBV9	.	TRBJ1-1	TGTGCCAGCAGCGTTTACCCAGGGGGCACTGAAGCTTTCTTT	CASSVYPGGTEAFF
TRBD2	TRBV20-1	.	TRBJ2-1	TGCTTCTGGGGCAAGCCAGCGGGAGGAGGGAATGAGCAGTTCTTC	CFWGKPAGGGNEQFF
.	TRBV7-6	.	TRBJ2-1	TGTGCCAGCAGCTTAGATATCAGGGGGGGCGATGAGCAGTTCTTC	CASSLDIRGGDEQFF
.	TRBV18	.	TRBJ1-1	TGTGCCAGCTCACCAGACCAAAGTGCTGAAGCTTTCTTT	CASSPDQSAEAFF
.	TRBV11-3	.	TRBJ1-2	TGTGCCAGCAGCCCCCAGGCTGACTATGGCTACACCTTC	CASSPQADYGYTF
.	TRBV4-3	.	TRBJ2-2	TGCGCCAGCAGCCAAGAGGGGGACACCGGGGAGCTGTTTTTT	CASSQEGDTGELFF
.	TRBV5-5	.	TRBJ2-7	TGTGCCAGCAGCCCCGCGGTAGGGACGCGCGCCTACGAGCAGTACTTC	CASSPAVGTRAYEQYF
TRBD2	TRBV18	.	TRBJ2-2	TGTGCCAGCTCACCAACCGGACTAGCGGGAGTATGGACCGGGGAGCTGTTTTTT	CASSPTGLAGVWTGELFF
.	TRBV5-1	.	TRBJ1-5	TGCGCCAGCAGCTTGGACGGAGGGGTTCAGCCCCAGCATTTT	CASSLDGGVQPQHF
.	TRBV2	.	TRBJ2-1	TGTGCCAGCAGCGGCCGGACCCCCTACAATGAGCAGTTCTTC	CASSGRTPYNEQFF
.	TRBV14	.	TRBJ2-1	TGTGCCAGCAGCCATCAAGGGCTCCATGAGCAGTTCTTC	CASSHQGLHEQFF
.	TRBV22-1	few	TRBJ1-2	TGTCCTGGGAGGTTCCGGGACGGGACGAACTATGGCTACACCTTC	CPGRFRDGTNYGYTF
TRBD1	TRBV28	.	TRBJ2-1	TGTGCCAGCAAGAACAGGGGGAATGAGCAGTTCTTC	CASKNRGNEQFF
.	TRBV7-8	few	TRBJ2-3	TGTGCCAGCAGCTTTCAGGGTGCAGATACGCAGTATTTT	CASSFQGADTQYF
.	TRBV3-1	few	TRBJ2-1	TGTGCCAGCAGCCGTGGGACACCCGCCTCCTACAATGAGCAGTTCTTC	CASSRGTPASYNEQFF
.	TRBV20-1	.	TRBJ1-1	TGCAGTGCTAGAGTGATGACCCCGAACACTGAAGCTTTCTTT	CSARVMTPNTEAFF